This is a list of T cell receptor beta chains from one sample in a study of shared clonotypes between healthy human individuals. Some clones are missing from TCRdb's copy, which holds only in-frame ones; the method was immunoSEQ multiplex PCR. The table lists about 2.4 million clones, 93% of them singletons, with about 0.38% in the top ten. The specimen sequenced was naive CD4+ T cells from PBMCs. The receptors shown here come from a man aged 18 to 30 in good health. Some clones in this sample may be carry-over from other donors' samples. The CDR3 runs from the conserved cysteine through the conserved F or W. The D gene is left open where the match is weak. Only some rows state a clone size, as once, few, many or a class for expanded clones.

TRBJ1-5,TRBV2,TRBD1,few,CASSSGQASLGPQHF,TGTGCCAGCAGTTCCGGACAGGCGTCACTTGGGCCCCAGCATTTT
TRBJ2-7,TRBV7-2,TRBD2,once,CASARRGWYEQYF,TGTGCCAGCGCCCGGCGGGGGTGGTACGAGCAGTACTTC
TRBJ1-1,TRBV28,-,few,CASSLGGAVEAFF,TGTGCCAGCAGTTTAGGAGGGGCCGTTGAAGCTTTCTTT
TRBJ2-3,TRBV19,-,-,CASSRGPHGDTQYF,TGTGCCAGTAGTCGGGGACCCCACGGAGATACGCAGTATTTT
TRBJ2-2,TRBV7-2,TRBD2,-,CASSGLAGTGELFF,TGTGCCAGCAGCGGGCTAGCGGGCACCGGGGAGCTGTTTTTT
TRBJ2-3,TRBV29-1,TRBD1,-,CSVEKGTGTSTDTQYF,TGCAGCGTTGAAAAGGGGACAGGCACTAGCACAGATACGCAGTATTTT
TRBJ2-7,TRBV5-1,-,-,CASSLGVPYEQYF,TGCGCCAGCAGCTTGGGAGTCCCCTACGAGCAGTACTTC
TRBJ1-1,TRBV7-3,TRBD1,few,CASSLQGGNTEAFF,TGTGCCAGCAGCTTACAGGGGGGGAACACTGAAGCTTTCTTT
TRBJ1-6,TRBV6-1,-,few,CASSEPSPGSPLHF,TGTGCCAGCAGTGAACCCAGCCCTGGATCACCCCTCCACTTT
TRBJ2-6,TRBV7-9,-,-,CASSLGASSSSGANVLTF,TGTGCCAGCAGCTTAGGAGCATCATCAAGCTCTGGGGCCAACGTCCTGACTTTC
TRBJ2-7,TRBV6-5,-,-,CASSYMRDPLEQYF,TGTGCCAGCAGTTACATGAGGGACCCTCTCGAGCAGTACTTC
TRBJ1-2,TRBV2,-,-,CASSFRQASNYGYTF,TGTGCCAGCAGCTTTCGACAGGCTTCTAACTATGGCTACACCTTC
TRBJ1-1,TRBV18,-,-,CASSPGVPEAFF,TGTGCCAGCTCACCAGGCGTTCCCGAAGCTTTCTTT
TRBJ1-2,TRBV30,TRBD1,-,CAWNVPRQGNYGYTF,TGTGCCTGGAATGTGCCCCGACAGGGGAACTATGGCTACACCTTC
TRBJ1-4,TRBV28,-,-,CASSRNTQVLNEKLFF,TGTGCCAGCAGCCGTAACACGCAGGTGCTTAATGAAAAACTGTTTTTT
TRBJ2-1,TRBV14,TRBD2,-,CASSQQREGNNEQFF,TGTGCCAGCAGCCAACAGCGGGAGGGTAACAATGAGCAGTTCTTC
TRBJ1-2,TRBV5-1,TRBD1,-,CASSLGRDRSSGYGYTF,TGCGCCAGCAGCTTGGGGAGGGACAGGAGCTCTGGGTATGGCTACACCTTC
TRBJ2-3,TRBV9,-,-,CASSDTGVPGDTQYF,TGTGCCAGCAGCGACACAGGCGTCCCCGGAGATACGCAGTATTTT
TRBJ2-1,TRBV28,-,-,CASSPTGGSSSYNEQFF,TGTGCCAGCAGTCCCACGGGTGGCTCGAGCTCCTACAATGAGCAGTTCTTC
TRBJ2-1,TRBV10-3,-,-,CAISELGGASYNEQFF,TGTGCCATCAGTGAGCTCGGCGGGGCTTCCTACAATGAGCAGTTCTTC
TRBJ2-1,TRBV7-9,TRBD2,-,CASIVAGPYNEQFF,TGTGCCAGCATAGTAGCGGGACCCTACAATGAGCAGTTCTTC
TRBJ2-2,TRBV29-1,TRBD1,-,CSGGLTGGGNTGELFF,TGCAGCGGCGGACTCACAGGGGGAGGGAACACCGGGGAGCTGTTTTTT
TRBJ2-7,TRBV6-5,TRBD2,few,CASSFYRGGKYEQYF,TGTGCCAGCAGTTTCTATCGGGGGGGTAAATACGAGCAGTACTTC
TRBJ2-1,TRBV7-2,-,-,CASSFGGSGSEQFF,TGTGCCAGCAGCTTTGGGGGGTCCGGCAGTGAGCAGTTCTTC
TRBJ2-1,TRBV18,-,-,CASSPGPQQFF,TGTGCCAGCTCACCCGGGCCCCAGCAGTTCTTC
TRBJ2-7,TRBV28,TRBD2,-,CASSPVSGGSYEQYF,TGTGCCAGCAGCCCCGTAAGCGGGGGGTCCTACGAGCAGTACTTC
TRBJ2-5,TRBV29-1,-,-,CSVVGGSRERAETQYF,TGCAGCGTTGTTGGGGGCTCGCGGGAGAGGGCAGAGACCCAGTACTTC
TRBJ2-7,TRBV10-3,-,-,CAISESGDEQYF,TGTGCCATCAGTGAGTCCGGCGACGAGCAGTACTTC
TRBJ2-5,TRBV5-4,-,-,CASSFGQGQETQYF,TGTGCCAGCAGCTTTGGTCAGGGGCAAGAGACCCAGTACTTC
TRBJ1-2,TRBV7-9,TRBD1,-,CASTHSRPGQGIWHYGYTF,TGTGCCAGCACCCACTCCCGACCGGGACAGGGGATTTGGCACTATGGCTACACCTTC
TRBJ2-7,TRBV6-5,TRBD1,-,CASSTGQGGREQYF,TGTGCCAGCAGTACGGGACAGGGTGGGAGGGAGCAGTACTTC
TRBJ1-1,TRBV14,-,-,CASSQKTLRTADGEAFF,TGTGCCAGCAGCCAAAAAACTTTACGGACGGCAGATGGTGAAGCTTTCTTT
TRBJ1-2,TRBV12-5,TRBD1,once,CASGLVPNGGTGGGLGGYTF,TGTGCTAGTGGTTTGGTACCCAATGGGGGGACAGGGGGCGGTTTAGGTGGCTACACCTTC
TRBJ2-3,TRBV18,TRBD2,-,CASSPGTSGIYTQYF,TGTGCCAGCTCCCCCGGGACTAGCGGGATCTATACGCAGTATTTT
TRBJ1-1,TRBV28,-,-,CASRVFGTPGTEAFF,TGTGCCAGCAGGGTTTTCGGGACGCCTGGGACTGAAGCTTTCTTT
TRBJ1-1,TRBV10-3,-,-,CAISVSRGGDTEAFF,TGTGCCATCAGTGTGTCCAGGGGTGGGGACACTGAAGCTTTCTTT
TRBJ2-2,TRBV7-7,-,-,CASSPRGATGEPFF,TGTGCCAGCAGCCCAAGGGGGGCCACCGGGGAGCCGTTTTTT
TRBJ2-3,TRBV7-9,-,-,CASSFPAF,TGTGCCAGCAGCTTCCCTGCGTTC
TRBJ2-3,TRBV7-3,-,-,CASSINRRNRQYF,TGTGCCAGCAGCATAAATAGGAGAAATAGGCAGTATTTT
TRBJ2-6,TRBV29-1,-,-,CSVDPGPQGANVLTF,TGCAGCGTTGACCCAGGCCCCCAGGGGGCCAACGTCCTGACTTTC
TRBJ2-1,TRBV20-1,-,-,CSAFHEQFF,TGCAGTGCATTCCATGAGCAGTTCTTC
TRBJ2-7,TRBV4-2,-,-,CASSRSGTATYEQYF,TGTGCCAGCAGCCGATCCGGGACCGCAACCTACGAGCAGTACTTC
TRBJ1-5,TRBV6-5,-,-,CATKTGNQPQHF,TGTGCCACCAAAACAGGCAATCAGCCCCAGCATTTT
TRBJ2-1,TRBV11-3,TRBD1,-,CASSSDRGIYNEQFF,TGTGCCAGCAGCTCCGACAGGGGGATATACAATGAGCAGTTCTTC
TRBJ2-2,TRBV5-1,TRBD2,-,CASSLVPGPTSGSFTGELFF,TGCGCCAGCAGCTTGGTGCCGGGGCCAACTAGCGGGAGTTTCACCGGGGAGCTGTTTTTT
TRBJ1-1,TRBV27,TRBD1,-,CASSFDRGTEAFF,TGTGCCAGCAGTTTTGACAGGGGGACTGAAGCTTTCTTT
TRBJ2-5,TRBV5-1,TRBD2,-,CASSPPGGAETQYF,TGCGCCAGCAGCCCGCCGGGGGGGGCTGAGACCCAGTACTTC